This T cell receptor beta chain stems from a study of blood T cell repertoires in COVID-19. Study-level information: Collection of acute and convalescent COVID-19 samples took place in the United States, Italy and Spain. T cells, B-cell-depleted T cells, or PBMCs provided the cDNA or gDNA that served as material.

Profiling relied on immunoSEQ multiplex PCR, and the TCRdb table lists in-frame clones only, not all of them. The sample lists 150,000 to 200,000 clones; around 85% were seen once. Trimming shortened V by 6 bases and J by 2 bases, and 13 bases separated the two germline ends. Germline V CDR1 and CDR2: KGHSH, LQKENI. This CDR3 comprises 14 residues. Sequenced material: peripheral blood. This chain joins TRBV18 and TRBJ1-1; D not resolved. This receptor was taken from a human donor with acute or convalescent COVID-19. The donor label of this sample is uncertain. As DNA, the CDR3 is TGTGCCAGCTCTCGCAGTATAGCAAACACTGAAGCTTTCTTT. This gives the protein CASSRSIANTEAFF.